This entry lists 31 T cell receptor beta chains sequenced from one sample in a study of control samples from healthy donors and cancer patients. TCRdb's copy holds only in-frame clones and misses some; the assay was immunoSEQ multiplex PCR. The sample comprises more than 85,000 clones, roughly 91% of which are singletons, and 15% to 20% rests with the top ten. Sequencing input: blood. Receptors were obtained from a woman aged 45-60 years in good health.

The chain joins TRBV14 to TRBJ1-1, with 7 bases that match TRBD1. Germline CDR1 SGHDN, CDR2 FVKESK. V lost 2 bases and J lost 13; bases outside the gene matches: 13. This CDR3 is built from 14 residues. CDR3 nucleotides: TGTGCCAGCAGCCAATTTATTGAGGGGACAGCTGGTTTCTTT. As protein: CASSQFIEGTAGFF.

This clone turned up a few times. The V call is TRBV5-6, the J call TRBJ1-6, with a tentative D call TRBD1 (5 bases). Germline-derived CDR1 and CDR2 are SGHDT and YYEEEE. V was trimmed by 4 bases and J by 10 bases, leaving 21 bases between them. CDR3 length: 16 amino acids. The CDR3 DNA reads TGTGCCAGCAGCCCAGACCGTTCCGGGGGGAGGTCACCCCTCCACTTT. Its protein is CASSPDRSGGRSPLHF.

The rearrangement uses TRBV28 and TRBJ2-5; D uncertain. CDR1 is MDHEN and CDR2 is SYDVKM in the germline V gene. The length of the CDR3 is 14 residues. Trimming pared 5 bases from V and 1 base from J, leaving 11 bases between. The chain's CDR3 is CASSPPPPQETQYF. DNA for the CDR3: TGTGCCAGCAGTCCCCCCCCGCCCCAAGAGACCCAGTACTTC.

J is TRBJ2-1 and V is TRBV7-2; D is undetermined. From germline, CDR1 is SGHTA and CDR2 FQGNSA. V gave up 6 bases and J gave up 3 bases, with 12 bases separating them. The CDR3 loop spans 14 amino acids. The CDR3 DNA sequence: TGTGCCAGCAGGAAGACAAGTATCTACAATGAGCAGTTCTTC. Amino acid sequence: CASRKTSIYNEQFF.

The chain carries TRBV19 and TRBJ2-5, with D maybe TRBD2 (5 bases). Trimming left V 5 bases short and J 0 bases short, with 19 bases between. Germline values: CDR1 LNHDA, CDR2 SQIVND (reference sequence). The CDR3 covers 17 residues. Here the CDR3 reads CASSPSGMAKYQETQYF. CDR3 in DNA: TGTGCCAGTAGTCCTTCCGGGATGGCTAAGTACCAAGAGACCCAGTACTTC.

This chain uses TRBV5-4 with TRBJ2-2; possibly TRBD1 or TRBD2 for D (5 bases each). V lost 0 bases, J lost 1 base, and 7 bases lay in between. Germline V gene sequence: CDR1 SGHNT, CDR2 YYREEE (reference sequence). The CDR3 covers 15 residues. CDR3 in DNA: TGTGCCAGCAGCTTGGGGGGGATGAACACCGGGGAGCTGTTTTTT. It specifies CASSLGGMNTGELFF.

The chain employs TRBV27 and TRBJ2-3; possibly TRBD2 for D (6 bases). This CDR3 is built from 15 residues. Germline-derived CDR1 and CDR2 are MNHEY and SMNVEV (reference sequence). The V and J ends lost 2 bases and 1 base respectively, with 10 bases between them. The CDR3 DNA is TGTGCCAGCAGTTTAGTGACTAGTGGCACAGATACGCAGTATTTT. It specifies CASSLVTSGTDTQYF.

This sequence joins TRBV27 and TRBJ2-4; 7 bases match TRBD1. The CDR3 covers 14 residues. J gave up 9 bases and V 0 bases, and 5 bases lay outside the gene matches. Germline lookup yields CDR1 MNHEY and CDR2 SMNVEV (reference sequence). The CDR3 DNA follows: TGTGCCAGCAGTTTATCGTGGGACAGCCGCATTCAGTACTTC. Translation: CASSLSWDSRIQYF.

This rearrangement joins TRBV5-3 to TRBJ2-3; 14 bases are a match to TRBD2. TRBV5-3 is an ORF for which the function is uncertain. The CDR3 sequence is 21 residues long. J lost 2 bases, V lost 4 bases, and 18 bases had no gene match. CDR3 sequence reads: CARSLQTGTSGRPAITDTQYF. The CDR3, as DNA: TGTGCCAGAAGCCTGCAAACCGGGACTAGCGGGAGACCCGCCATCACAGATACGCAGTATTTT.

The rearrangement joins TRBV9 to TRBJ2-5, with D unclear. The V end was cut by 3 bases, the J end by 0 bases, with 3 bases between. This CDR3 region has 12 residues. Germline V CDR1 and CDR2: SGDLS, YYNGEE. CDR3: CASSANQETQYF. For the CDR3, the DNA is TGTGCCAGCAGCGCCAACCAAGAGACCCAGTACTTC.

The chain combines TRBV11-2 with TRBJ2-4; D is perhaps TRBD1 or TRBD2 (5 bases each). Germline V gene sequence: CDR1 SGHAT, CDR2 FQNNGV. CDR3 length: 19 residues. Trimming took 6 bases from V and 0 from J, leaving 24 bases between them. The CDR3 nucleotides are TGTGCCAGCAGAGTCCAGGGAATATGGGGACCCCTAGCCAAAAACATTCAGTACTTC. This sequence encodes CASRVQGIWGPLAKNIQYF. Using reference TRBV11-2 and TRBJ2-4 for the parts outside the CDR3, the full variable domain is EAGVAQSPRYKIIEKRQSVAFWCNPISGHATLYWYQQILGQGPKLLIQFQNNGVVDDSQLPKDRFSAERLKGVDSTLKIQPAKLEDSAVYLCASRVQGIWGPLAKNIQYFGAGTRLSVL.

The chain joins TRBV5-5 to TRBJ2-7; 9 bases align to TRBD1. J lost 5 bases, V lost 1 base, and 4 bases had no gene match. This CDR3 is 14 amino acids long. Germline lookup yields CDR1 SGHKS and CDR2 YYEKEE (reference sequence). In nucleotides, the CDR3 is TGTGCCAGCAGCTTGAGGACAGGGGTCAACGAGCAGTACGTC. Translating gives CASSLRTGVNEQYV.

V gene TRBV6-5 combines with J gene TRBJ2-1; 8 nucleotides align to TRBD2. V lost 4 bases and J lost 3; bases outside the gene matches: 8. The CDR3 is 16 residues long. From germline, CDR1 is MNHEY and CDR2 SVGAGI. CDR3 loop: CASSSPGTSIYNEQFF. In nucleotides, the CDR3 is TGTGCCAGCAGTTCCCCCGGGACTAGTATCTACAATGAGCAGTTCTTC.

This clone was recorded once. The V and J genes are TRBV6-6 and TRBJ2-7; the match to TRBD1 covers 9 bases. The CDR3 totals 17 residues. CDR1 and CDR2 from the germline V gene are MNHNY and SVGAGI (reference sequence). With 5 bases clipped from V and 0 bases from J, the junction kept 11 bases outside the gene matches. The CDR3 loop is CASSPLTGGAFSYEQYF. The CDR3, as DNA: TGTGCCAGCAGTCCCCTAACAGGGGGCGCGTTCTCCTACGAGCAGTACTTC.

V and J are TRBV27 and TRBJ2-5; no firm D call. V lost 3 bases, J lost 0 bases, and 17 bases lay in between. Germline V gene sequence: CDR1 MNHEY, CDR2 SMNVEV (reference sequence). The CDR3 loop spans 17 amino acids. The CDR3 DNA reads as TGTGCCAGCAGTTTTCTATCCCCAATCGGGTACCAAGAGACCCAGTACTTC. This gives the protein CASSFLSPIGYQETQYF.

The V call is TRBV9, the J call TRBJ2-1; tentatively, D is TRBD1 (5 bases). The V end was cut by 0 bases, the J end by 4 bases, with 11 bases between. This CDR3 has 15 residues. The germline V gene encodes CDR1 SGDLS and CDR2 YYNGEE. CDR3 sequence: CASSVADSLYNEQFF. The DNA for the CDR3 is TGTGCCAGCAGCGTAGCTGACAGTTTGTACAATGAGCAGTTCTTC.

This clone appeared once. This chain joins TRBV5-1 and TRBJ1-4; 7 bases line up with TRBD1. The trim removed 0 bases at V and 6 bases at J, leaving 8 bases unmatched. Germline lookup yields CDR1 SGHRS and CDR2 YFSETQ. The CDR3 spans 16 residues. CDR3 sequence (DNA): TGCGCCAGCAGCTTGGCCCTTCGACAGGGACATGAAAAACTGTTTTTT. Amino acid sequence: CASSLALRQGHEKLFF. Complete variable domain (other parts from reference TRBV5-1 and TRBJ1-4): KAGVTQTPRYLIKTRGQQVTLSCSPISGHRSVSWYQQTPGQGLQFLFEYFSETQRNKGNFPGRFSGRQFSNSRSEMNVSTLELGDSALYLCASSLALRQGHEKLFFGSGTQLSVL.

The CDR3 region is CATSREWVRDFNSPLHF. In nucleotides, the CDR3 is TGTGCCACCAGCAGAGAATGGGTCCGGGACTTCAATTCACCCCTCCACTTT. The rearrangement links TRBV15 to TRBJ1-6; D is perhaps TRBD1 (5 bases). CDR1 is LNHNV and CDR2 is YYDKDF in the germline V gene (reference sequence). The V and J ends lost 0 bases and 7 bases respectively, with 16 bases between them. This CDR3 spans 17 amino acids.

The chain has TRBV6-1 and TRBJ1-1, with D unclear. This CDR3 region has 15 residues. CDR1 and CDR2 from the germline V gene are MNHNS and SASEGT. V was clipped by 3 bases and J by 0 bases, with 11 bases between them. CDR3 sequence (DNA): TGTGCCAGCAGTGACAGCTATAATATGAACACTGAAGCTTTCTTT. It translates to CASSDSYNMNTEAFF.

V is TRBV12-3 or TRBV12-4 and J is TRBJ2-5, with D unresolved. V was trimmed by 6 bases and J by 0 bases, leaving 8 bases between them. The CDR3 sequence is 13 residues long. Here the CDR3 reads CASSTPYQETQYF. The CDR3 DNA follows: TGTGCCAGCAGCACCCCGTACCAAGAGACCCAGTACTTC.

The chain has TRBV6-5 and TRBJ2-4; D may be TRBD1 (5 bases). Germline V CDR1 and CDR2: MNHEY, SVGAGI. This CDR3 has 15 residues. V lost 4 bases and J lost 11, with 21 bases in between. In nucleotides, the CDR3 is TGTGCCAGCAGTTCTGACAGCACTATCCCTAAACTTCAGTACTTC. Its translation: CASSSDSTIPKLQYF.

This chain uses TRBV24-1 with TRBJ2-1; D is possibly TRBD1 or TRBD2 (5 bases each). The CDR3 runs 15 residues. CDR1 is KGHDR and CDR2 is SFDVKD in the germline V gene. Trimming cost V 1 base and J 8 bases, with 14 bases left between them. The CDR3 region is CATSDFKGTGYEQFF. CDR3 bases: TGTGCCACCAGTGATTTCAAGGGGACGGGGTATGAGCAGTTCTTC.

V gene TRBV5-5 combines with J gene TRBJ2-3; D is perhaps TRBD1 or TRBD2 (6 bases each). Germline-derived CDR1 and CDR2 are SGHKS and YYEKEE (reference sequence). Trimming took 2 bases from V and 6 from J, leaving 22 bases between them. CDR3 length: 17 residues. The CDR3 DNA sequence: TGTGCCAGCAGCTTAAGGTCCGTAATTGGGGGGCTGGATACGCAGTATTTT. Amino acids: CASSLRSVIGGLDTQYF.

The chain recombines TRBV6-2 or TRBV6-3 with TRBJ1-1, with TRBD1 matching over 11 bases. This CDR3 has 16 amino acids. Trimming removed 6 bases from V and 4 bases from J; junction bases left unmatched: 10. Germline V gene lookup returns CDR1 MNHEY and CDR2 SVGEGT. The chain's CDR3 is CASSSGGTGGLTEAFF. CDR3 in DNA: TGTGCCAGCAGCTCAGGTGGGACAGGGGGTCTCACTGAAGCTTTCTTT.

The chain joins TRBV4-1 to TRBJ2-7; 12 bases fit TRBD2. The CDR3 has 17 residues. Germline loops: CDR1 MGHRA, CDR2 YSYEKL. After removal of 3 bases from V and 6 bases from J, the junction contained 12 bases not matched to a gene. The CDR3 DNA reads TGCGCCAGCAGCCACGGACTAGCGGGGTTCACCTCTCGCGAGCAGTACTTC. Amino acids: CASSHGLAGFTSREQYF.

In DNA, the CDR3 is TGTGCCAGCAGCGTAGGTAGAGTGAGCACAGATACGCAGTATTTT. Encoded protein: CASSVGRVSTDTQYF. The chain recombines TRBV9 with TRBJ2-3; no clear D gene. Germline values: CDR1 SGDLS, CDR2 YYNGEE. This CDR3 contains 15 residues. The V end lost 0 bases, the J end lost 0 bases, and 8 bases lay between the germline ends. Full variable domain (rest looked up from reference TRBV9 and TRBJ2-3): DSGVTQTPKHLITATGQRVTLRCSPRSGDLSVYWYQQSLDQGLQFLIQYYNGEERAKGNILERFSAQQFPDLHSELNLSSLELGDSALYFCASSVGRVSTDTQYFGPGTRLTVL.

The V call is TRBV3-1 (or the pseudogene TRBV3-2), the J call TRBJ1-5; no definite D call. The V and J ends lost 1 base and 9 bases respectively, with 10 bases between them. Germline lookup yields CDR1 LGHDT and CDR2 YNNKEL (reference sequence). The CDR3 totals 13 residues. CDR3 nucleotides: TGTGCCAGCAGCCAAGCCTGGCCTGGGCCCCAGCATTTT. It codes for CASSQAWPGPQHF.

The chain combines TRBV2 with TRBJ2-7; the D is unclear. Germline CDR1 is SNHLY and CDR2 is FYNNEI. Trimming cost V 8 bases and J 5 bases, with 7 bases left between them. The CDR3 is made up of 10 amino acids. The CDR3 nucleotides are TGTGCCAGCTTTTTAAACGAGCAGTACTTC. It specifies CASFLNEQYF. Combining the CDR3 with reference TRBV2 and TRBJ2-7 gives the whole variable domain EPEVTQTPSHQVTQMGQEVILRCVPISNHLYFYWYRQILGQKVEFLVSFYNNEISEKSEIFDDQFSVERPDGSNFTLKIRSTKLEDSAMYFCASFLNEQYFGPGTRLTVT.

This chain links TRBV20-1 with TRBJ1-4, with a possible D match to TRBD1 (5 bases). The V gene's germline CDR1 is DFQATT and CDR2 SNEGSKA (reference sequence). This CDR3 comprises 11 residues. CDR3 bases: TGCTCTGCGGGGCCCCCTGAAAAACTGTTTTTT. Translated, it gives CSAGPPEKLFF.

The chain combines TRBV9 with TRBJ2-5, with 7 positions matching TRBD2. Germline CDR1 and CDR2: SGDLS and YYNGEE. The CDR3 runs to 18 residues. The junction had 18 bases not matched to a gene; V was cut back by 3 bases and J by 4 bases. CDR3 DNA: TGTGCCAGCAGCGCCGGTTGGGTTGTGGGAGGGTCTGGAGAGACCCAGTACTTC. Protein sequence: CASSAGWVVGGSGETQYF.

This clone came up once. The V call is TRBV6-2 or TRBV6-3, the J call TRBJ1-5; TRBD1 agrees at 8 bases. J was trimmed by 6 bases and V by 6 bases; bases with no gene match: 10. This CDR3 is built from 15 residues. Germline V gene lookup returns CDR1 MNHEY and CDR2 SVGEGT. CDR3 in amino acids: CASSRQGTNGQPQHF. DNA of the CDR3: TGTGCCAGCAGCCGACAGGGGACGAATGGTCAGCCCCAGCATTTT.